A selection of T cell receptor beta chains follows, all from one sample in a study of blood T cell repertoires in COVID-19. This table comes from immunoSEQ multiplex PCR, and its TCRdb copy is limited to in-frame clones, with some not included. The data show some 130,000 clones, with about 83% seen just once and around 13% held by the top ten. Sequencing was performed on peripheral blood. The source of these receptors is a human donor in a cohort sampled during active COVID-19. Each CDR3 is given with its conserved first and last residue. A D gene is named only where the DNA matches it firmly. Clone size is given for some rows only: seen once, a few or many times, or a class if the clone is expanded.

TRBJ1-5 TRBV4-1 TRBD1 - CASSQDEGQGGRINQPQHF TGCGCCAGCAGCCAAGACGAGGGACAGGGAGGTCGGATCAATCAGCCCCAGCATTTT
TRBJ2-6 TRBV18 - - CASSPSSQGISGANVLTF TGTGCCAGCTCACCAAGTTCTCAGGGTATCTCTGGGGCCAACGTCCTGACTTTC
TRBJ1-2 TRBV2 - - CASSLSFSRSTNYGYTF TGTGCCAGCAGTTTATCCTTTTCGCGGAGTACTAACTATGGCTACACCTTC
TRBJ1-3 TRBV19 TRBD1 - CASSAGTGRRAIYF TGTGCCAGTAGTGCCGGGACAGGGCGTCGCGCCATATATTTT
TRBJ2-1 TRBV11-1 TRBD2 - CASSWRTSGGLDEQFF TGTGCCAGCAGCTGGAGGACTAGCGGGGGCTTGGATGAGCAGTTCTTC
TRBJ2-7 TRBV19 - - CASSARTGEEQYF TGTGCCAGTAGTGCGAGGACGGGGGAAGAGCAGTACTTC
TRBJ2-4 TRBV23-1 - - CASSQLPGSQPLAKNIQYF TGCGCCAGCAGTCAATTACCAGGTTCTCAACCTTTAGCCAAAAACATTCAGTACTTC
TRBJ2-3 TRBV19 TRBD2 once CASSTLAGGSTDTQYF TGTGCCAGTAGTACCCTGGCGGGGGGGAGCACAGATACGCAGTATTTT
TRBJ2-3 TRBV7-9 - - CAANSLSRSAADTQYF TGTGCCGCTAACTCCCTGTCCAGAAGCGCCGCCGATACGCAGTATTTT
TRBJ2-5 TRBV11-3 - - CASSLVDYRQETQYF TGTGCCAGCAGCTTAGTCGACTACCGCCAAGAGACCCAGTACTTC
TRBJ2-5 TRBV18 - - CASSPRRIQPGETQYF TGTGCCAGCTCACCTCGGAGGATACAGCCGGGGGAGACCCAGTACTTC
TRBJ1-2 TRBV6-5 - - CASSYLNLNYGYTF TGTGCCAGCAGTTACTTAAACTTGAACTATGGCTACACCTTC
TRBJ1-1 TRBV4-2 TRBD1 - CASSQSRTGRSTEAFF TGTGCCAGCAGCCAATCCCGGACAGGGAGGAGCACTGAAGCTTTCTTT
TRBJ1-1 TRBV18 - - CASSPGQMNTEAFF TGTGCCAGCTCACCGGGACAAATGAACACTGAAGCTTTCTTT
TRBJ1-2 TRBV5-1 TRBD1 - CASSNRGLEGYTF TGCGCCAGCAGCAACAGGGGGCTAGAGGGCTACACCTTC
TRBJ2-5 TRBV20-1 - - CSASVIAKETQYF TGCAGTGCTAGTGTAATAGCAAAAGAGACCCAGTACTTC
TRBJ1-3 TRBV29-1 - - CSVGAGVGTIYF TGCAGCGTTGGGGCAGGGGTCGGCACCATATATTTT
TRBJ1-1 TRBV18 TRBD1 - CASSPRTGGWTEAFF TGTGCCAGCTCACCACGGACAGGGGGCTGGACTGAAGCTTTCTTT
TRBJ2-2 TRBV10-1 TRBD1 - CAPGQGGGELFF TGCGCGCCGGGACAGGGGGGCGGGGAGCTGTTTTTT
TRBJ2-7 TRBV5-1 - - CASSHTGSGPYEQYF TGCGCCAGCAGCCATACAGGGAGTGGCCCCTACGAGCAGTACTTC
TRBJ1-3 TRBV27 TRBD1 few CASSPRDRGLSGNTIYF TGTGCCAGCAGTCCCCGGGACAGGGGGCTTAGTGGAAACACCATATATTTT
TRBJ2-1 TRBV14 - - CASSQDSGFNEQFF TGTGCCAGCAGCCAAGATTCGGGGTTTAATGAGCAGTTCTTC
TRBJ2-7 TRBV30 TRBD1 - CAWDQDRKKYF TGTGCCTGGGACCAGGACAGGAAGAAGTACTTC
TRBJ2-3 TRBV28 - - CASSTGGRTDTQYF TGTGCCAGCAGCACGGGGGGCCGCACAGATACGCAGTATTTT
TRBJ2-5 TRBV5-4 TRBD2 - CASSPGGRQETQYF TGTGCCAGCAGCCCGGGGGGGAGGCAAGAGACCCAGTACTTC
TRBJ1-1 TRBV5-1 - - CASRTSQGNTEAFF TGCGCCAGCAGGACGTCACAGGGGAACACTGAAGCTTTCTTT
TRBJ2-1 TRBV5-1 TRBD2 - CASSSRGAGGFNEQFF TGCGCCAGCAGCTCGCGAGGAGCGGGGGGGTTCAATGAGCAGTTCTTC
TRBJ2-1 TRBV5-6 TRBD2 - CASSFSGGAYSGQFF TGTGCCAGCAGCTTTTCCGGGGGGGCTTATTCCGGGCAGTTCTTC
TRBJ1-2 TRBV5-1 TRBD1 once CASSFGTDVSYTF TGCGCCAGCAGCTTTGGGACAGACGTGAGCTACACCTTC
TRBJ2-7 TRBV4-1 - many CASSQDRSYEQYF TGCGCCAGCAGCCAAGACAGAAGCTACGAGCAGTACTTC
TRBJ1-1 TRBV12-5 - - CASGLNGNTEAFF TGTGCTAGTGGTTTGAACGGGAACACTGAAGCTTTCTTT
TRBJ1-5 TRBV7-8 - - CASSLLGTGKGVGQPQHF TGTGCCAGCAGCTTATTGGGAACAGGGAAGGGCGTTGGTCAGCCCCAGCATTTT
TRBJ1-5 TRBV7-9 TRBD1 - CASSTPRPTGGWGNQPQHF TGTGCCAGCAGCACCCCCCGGCCTACAGGGGGCTGGGGCAATCAGCCCCAGCATTTT
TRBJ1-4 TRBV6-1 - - CASSEAHQRLFF TGTGCCAGCAGTGAAGCGCATCAGCGGCTGTTTTTT
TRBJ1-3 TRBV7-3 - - CASSRDSGNTIYF TGTGCCAGCAGCCGGGACTCTGGAAACACCATATATTTT
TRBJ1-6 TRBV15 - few CATSRGQINSPLHF TGTGCCACCAGCAGAGGACAGATTAATTCACCCCTCCACTTT
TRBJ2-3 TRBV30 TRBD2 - CAWSAGGFTDTQYF TGTGCCTGGAGTGCGGGGGGGTTCACAGATACGCAGTATTTT
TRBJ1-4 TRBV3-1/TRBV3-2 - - CASSHGRGAEKLFF TGTGCCAGCAGCCACGGCCGGGGGGCTGAAAAACTGTTTTTT